This T cell receptor beta chain was recovered during a study of PD-L1 blockade in urothelial cancer. At the level of the study: Patients' histories included 0 to 3 prior chemotherapy regimens.

The method was immunoSEQ multiplex PCR; TCRdb's version includes in-frame clones alone and lacks a portion of them. The sample lists roughly 120,000 clones, 85% to 90% seen once, with under 2% in the top ten. Concerning this clone: Its antigen is currently unknown. Mismatch with germline at one junction end may stem from a read error.

Broader study findings: Patients who had durable benefit saw their tumor-associated blood clones expand more at 3 weeks.

Time point specified: peripheral blood 6 weeks after treatment start. Patients had urothelial carcinoma that was locally advanced or metastatic. Germline CDR1 is SSHAT and CDR2 is FNYEAQ (reference sequence). The CDR3 has 13 residues. The sequence derives from a man in his sixties with urothelial cancer. The chain links TRBV7-7 to TRBJ2-5, with D perhaps matching TRBD1 (5 bases). The source was PBMCs, collected around atezolizumab (anti-PD-L1) treatment. As DNA, the CDR3 is TGTGCTAGCAGCCCGACAGAACAAGAGACCCAGTACTTC. Translating it yields CASSPTEQETQYF. Combining the CDR3 with reference TRBV7-7 and TRBJ2-5 gives the whole variable domain GAGVSQSPRYKVTKRGQDVTLRCDPISSHATLYWYQQALGQGPEFLTYFNYEAQPDKSGLPSDRFSAERPEGSISTLTIQRTEQRDSAMYRCASSPTEQETQYFGPGTRLLVL.